The 29 T cell receptor beta chains below were found in one sample sequenced in a study of cytomegalovirus exposure and HLA in healthy donors. PCR amplification relied on 60 Vbeta primers (plus 13 Jbeta primers). Clones were sequenced by immunoSEQ multiplex PCR, and TCRdb holds only the in-frame ones, with some missing. In the table there are more than 85,000 clones, 78% of which are singletons. The sequencing input was PBMCs. The receptors originated from a woman aged 30 to 39 in good health and CMV-seronegative.

The chain has TRBV29-1 and TRBJ1-1; the D gene is possibly TRBD1 (6 bases). V lost 0 bases to trimming and J lost 10 bases, with 6 bases between them. CDR1 SQVTM and CDR2 ANQGSEA come from the germline V gene. This CDR3 comprises 10 residues. Written as DNA, the CDR3 is TGCAGCGTTGAAGAGGGGGCAGCTTTCTTT. Encoded protein: CSVEEGAAFF.

For the CDR3, the DNA is TGTGCCAGCAGTGGACTAGCGGGAGGTACAGATACGCAGTATTTT. Protein product: CASSGLAGGTDTQYF. V gene TRBV25-1 combines with J gene TRBJ2-3, with 13 nucleotides matching TRBD2. In germline, CDR1 is MGHDK, CDR2 SYGVNS. The V segment lost 4 bases and the J segment 3 bases; nucleotides outside the gene matches: 1. CDR3 length equals 15 residues.

J is TRBJ2-7 and V is TRBV9, with D possibly being TRBD1 (6 bases). Germline CDR1 and CDR2: SGDLS and YYNGEE. The germline V and J ends were trimmed by 4 bases and 3 bases, with 17 bases remaining between them. The CDR3 extends over 15 amino acids. The CDR3 nucleotides are TGTGCCAGCAGCCCACAGAGGACAGAGAGCTACGAGCAGTACTTC. Protein sequence: CASSPQRTESYEQYF.

The chain combines TRBV5-6 with TRBJ1-4; 10 bases agree with TRBD1. CDR1 is SGHDT, CDR2 YYEEEE, per germline. The length of the CDR3 is 14 residues. J gave up 10 bases and V 5 bases, and 8 bases lay outside the gene matches. CDR3 DNA: TGTGCCAGCAGTACCGGGACAGGGGCGTCAAAACTGTTTTTT. This gives the protein CASSTGTGASKLFF.

The chain recombines TRBV5-4 with TRBJ2-5; D is unresolved. With 0 bases removed from V and 1 base from J, the gap between germline ends came to 10 bases. Germline CDR1 and CDR2: SGHNT and YYREEE (reference sequence). The CDR3 consists of 15 residues. The CDR3 nucleotides are TGTGCCAGCAGCTTGGAGCCCCTAGGCCAAGAGACCCAGTACTTC. It yields the protein CASSLEPLGQETQYF.

CDR3 sequence (DNA): TGTGCCAGCAGTGATTTTCCGGGGGGCACTGAAGCTTTCTTT. This gives the protein CASSDFPGGTEAFF. This chain links TRBV6-4 with TRBJ1-1; a possible D gene is TRBD1 (5 bases). The V gene lost 3 bases and the J gene lost 4 bases, with 12 bases spanning the gap. Per the germline V gene, CDR1 is MRHNA and CDR2 is SNTAGT. The CDR3 runs to 14 residues.

This rearrangement joins TRBV6-1 to TRBJ2-5, with 12 bases lining up with TRBD2. Germline CDR1 is MNHNS and CDR2 is SASEGT. This CDR3 contains 17 residues. With 1 base clipped from V and 4 bases from J, the junction kept 7 bases outside the gene matches. CDR3 in DNA: TGTGCCAGCAGTGAAGGGCTAGCGGGAGGGCCGGGAGAGACCCAGTACTTC. This sequence encodes CASSEGLAGGPGETQYF.

The chain combines TRBV18 with TRBJ1-2, with 8 positions matching TRBD1. CDR3 length: 14 amino acids. V shed 2 bases, J shed 4 bases, and the junction held 3 bases outside the gene matches. The germline CDR1 and CDR2 sequences are KGHSH and LQKENI. The CDR3 region is CASSPGTGPYGYTF. Written as DNA, the CDR3 is TGTGCCAGCTCACCAGGGACAGGACCCTATGGCTACACCTTC.

This clone turned up a few times. J is TRBJ2-1 and V is TRBV19; possibly TRBD1 for D (5 bases). The germline gives CDR1 LNHDA, CDR2 SQIVND (reference sequence). There are 15 residues in the CDR3. The V end was cut by 5 bases, the J end by 1 base, with 12 bases between. The CDR3 nucleotides are TGTGCCAGTAGTCAACAACAGGTGTCCTACAATGAGCAGTTCTTC. Translated: CASSQQQVSYNEQFF.

The chain employs TRBV5-1 and TRBJ1-4; TRBD1 agrees at 8 bases. This CDR3 region has 17 residues. Trimming cost V 3 bases and J 13 bases; bases outside gene matches: 20. Germline V gene sequence: CDR1 SGHRS, CDR2 YFSETQ. This CDR3 reads CASSSRITLQGEVGLFF. In DNA form, the CDR3 reads TGCGCCAGCAGCTCCCGTATCACGTTACAGGGGGAGGTAGGACTGTTTTTT.

There are a few counts of this clone. The CDR3 DNA reads as TGTGCCAGCAGCCCGGGAGTTACAATGAAGCAGTTCTTC. This sequence encodes CASSPGVTMKQFF. This chain uses TRBV7-2 with TRBJ2-1; a weak D match, TRBD2 (6 bases). This CDR3 has 13 residues. Trimming removed 5 bases at V and 11 bases at J, with 16 bases between. CDR1 is SGHTA and CDR2 is FQGNSA in the germline V gene.

The CDR3 nucleotides read TGCGCCAGCAGTCAGTATACGCAGGGCAACACTGAAGCTTTCTTT. This sequence encodes CASSQYTQGNTEAFF. The chain uses TRBV4-1 and TRBJ1-1; D possibly corresponds to TRBD1 (5 bases). The CDR3 is made up of 15 amino acids. V was clipped by 6 bases and J by 2 bases, with 16 bases between them. The germline V gene encodes CDR1 MGHRA and CDR2 YSYEKL.

The chain employs TRBV5-4 and TRBJ1-1; tentatively, D is TRBD1 (6 bases). Germline lookup yields CDR1 SGHNT and CDR2 YYREEE (reference sequence). The CDR3 contains 13 residues. V gave up 0 bases and J gave up 6 bases, with 9 bases separating them. The CDR3 is CASSLAEGAEAFF. The CDR3 bases are TGTGCCAGCAGCTTGGCCGAGGGGGCTGAAGCTTTCTTT.

With regard to this clone: The sample has other DNA sequences that encode this CDR3 too. J is TRBJ2-7 and V is TRBV25-1; TRBD2 matches at 14 bases. J gave up 7 bases and V 2 bases, and 4 bases lay outside the gene matches. This CDR3 contains 15 residues. CDR1 and CDR2 (germline): MGHDK, SYGVNS. The CDR3 sequence is CASSEETSGRAEQYF. Here the CDR3 DNA reads TGTGCCAGCAGTGAAGAGACTAGCGGGAGGGCTGAGCAGTACTTC.

This clone was counted between two and nine times. This rearrangement joins TRBV4-3 to TRBJ1-5, with D hard to call. Germline loops: CDR1 LGHNA, CDR2 YSLEER. CDR3 size: 14 residues. The V end was cut by 0 bases, the J end by 5 bases, with 8 bases between. This CDR3 is CASSQDWRDQPQHF. In nucleotides, the CDR3 is TGCGCCAGCAGCCAAGATTGGCGGGATCAGCCCCAGCATTTT.

The V and J genes are TRBV9 and TRBJ2-1; 9 bases align to TRBD2. Losses at the gene ends were 0 bases for V and 7 bases for J; bases not matched to a gene: 5. This CDR3 comprises 15 residues. In germline, CDR1 is SGDLS, CDR2 YYNGEE. For the CDR3, the DNA is TGTGCCAGCAGCGTAGGACTAGCGGAGACTAATGAGCAGTTCTTC. It translates to CASSVGLAETNEQFF.

The rearrangement joins TRBV4-1 to TRBJ2-7; D might be TRBD1 (6 bases). Trimming left V 1 base short and J 3 bases short, with 13 bases between. Germline CDR1 and CDR2: MGHRA and YSYEKL. The CDR3 loop spans 15 amino acids. The CDR3 DNA reads TGCGCCAGCAGCCAAGTTCCGGGACAAGACTACGAGCAGTACTTC. It yields the protein CASSQVPGQDYEQYF.

J is TRBJ2-3 and V is TRBV6-5; D is unclear. CDR1 is MNHEY, CDR2 SVGAGI, per germline. The ends were cut back, 0 bases at V and 5 bases at J, with 6 bases in the middle. The CDR3 consists of 13 residues. In DNA form, the CDR3 reads TGTGCCAGCAGTTACTCGAGTGTAGATACGCAGTATTTT. It codes for CASSYSSVDTQYF.

The chain carries TRBV28 and TRBJ1-1, with D possibly matching TRBD1 (5 bases). Germline assignment: CDR1 MDHEN and CDR2 SYDVKM. The CDR3 loop spans 15 amino acids. With 6 bases removed from V and 1 base from J, the gap between germline ends came to 15 bases. CDR3 coding DNA: TGTGCCAGCAGCCGCAGTGGGGGGGGGAACACTGAAGCTTTCTTT. It encodes CASSRSGGGNTEAFF.

In its sample, this clone was seen once. J is TRBJ2-2 and V is TRBV7-8; D might be TRBD1 (5 bases). Germline lookup yields CDR1 SGHVS and CDR2 FQNEAQ. The length of the CDR3 is 16 residues. V was pared by 2 bases and J by 6 bases, with 16 bases between. CDR3 amino acids: CASSLSWQGAAGELFF. In nucleotides, the CDR3 is TGTGCCAGCAGCTTAAGTTGGCAGGGTGCGGCCGGGGAGCTGTTTTTT.

In this sample, this clone turned up once. The chain combines TRBV19 with TRBJ1-2; D remains unclear. This CDR3 comprises 13 residues. V lost 4 bases to trimming and J lost 6 bases, with 12 bases between them. The germline gives CDR1 LNHDA, CDR2 SQIVND (reference sequence). CDR3 amino acids: CASSTPRADGYTF. CDR3 bases: TGTGCCAGTAGTACCCCCCGTGCAGATGGCTACACCTTC.

J is TRBJ1-1 and V is TRBV4-3; D is perhaps TRBD1 (5 bases). The germline V gene has CDR1 LGHNA and CDR2 YSLEER. Deletions cut 0 bases from V and 0 bases from J, with 14 bases between. The CDR3 has 17 residues. The CDR3 coding sequence is TGCGCCAGCAGCCAAGACCTCAGGGAACTCATGAACACTGAAGCTTTCTTT. This codes for CASSQDLRELMNTEAFF.

The chain uses TRBV7-2 and TRBJ2-1; D uncertain. The CDR3 contains 15 residues. V dropped 5 bases and J dropped 2 bases, with 13 bases sitting between them. Per germline, CDR1 SGHTA and CDR2 FQGNSA. Here the CDR3 reads CASSPLSAAYNEQFF. The DNA for the CDR3 is TGTGCCAGCAGCCCACTATCAGCAGCCTACAATGAGCAGTTCTTC.

V usage is TRBV7-9 and J usage is TRBJ1-6, with 7 bases aligning to TRBD1. The germline V gene has CDR1 SEHNR and CDR2 FQNEAQ (reference sequence). There are 14 residues in the CDR3. Germline trimming cut 5 bases from V and 9 bases from J; bases unmatched to any gene: 7. The CDR3 DNA reads as TGTGCCAGCAGCGCATCCACAGGGGTTTCACCCCTCCACTTT. It encodes CASSASTGVSPLHF. Full variable domain (remainder filled in from reference TRBV7-9 and TRBJ1-6): DTGVSQNPRHKITKRGQNVTFRCDPISEHNRLYWYRQTLGQGPEFLTYFQNEAQLEKSRLLSDRFSAERPKGSFSTLEIQRTEQGDSAMYLCASSASTGVSPLHFGNGTRLTVT.

The rearrangement joins TRBV30 to TRBJ2-2; no firm D call. Trimming took off 0 bases at V and 5 bases at J, with 13 bases between the two ends. The CDR3 runs 15 residues. Germline V lookup: CDR1 GTSNPN, CDR2 SVGIG (reference sequence). Written as DNA, the CDR3 is TGTGCCTGGAGTGTACTCGCGGAGCCGACCGGGGAGCTGTTTTTT. This sequence encodes CAWSVLAEPTGELFF.

V and J are TRBV6-6 and TRBJ2-1; D might be TRBD1 (6 bases). The CDR3 has 13 amino acids. CDR1 MNHNY and CDR2 SVGAGI come from the germline V gene (reference sequence). V was cut by 1 base and J by 9 bases, with 10 bases left in between. CDR3 amino acids: CASSYFEGGEQFF. In DNA, the CDR3 is TGTGCCAGCAGTTACTTTGAAGGGGGTGAGCAGTTCTTC.

The V call is TRBV28, the J call TRBJ2-5; a weak D match, TRBD2 (5 bases). There are 14 residues in the CDR3. Germline assignment: CDR1 MDHEN and CDR2 SYDVKM. V shed 10 bases and J shed 5 bases, with 20 bases lying between them. CDR3 DNA: TGTGCCACCTCCCGGGGTGCAGGTTACGAGACCCAGTACTTC. It is translated as CATSRGAGYETQYF.

Worth noting for this clone: A junction boundary mismatches the germline segment, possibly from a read error. V gene TRBV11-3 combines with J gene TRBJ2-7; 7 bases line up with TRBD1. Germline-derived CDR1 and CDR2 are SGHNT and YENEEA. The CDR3 extends over 13 amino acids. The CDR3 DNA sequence: TGTGCCAGCAGCGTAGACAGGGTCCACGAGCAGTACTTC. Translation: CASSVDRVHEQYF. The full variable domain, its missing parts supplied by reference TRBV11-3 and TRBJ2-7, is EAGVVQSPRYKIIEKKQPVAFWCNPISGHNTLYWYLQNLGQGPELLIRYENEEAVDDSQLPKDRFSAERLKGVDSTLKIQPAELGDSAVYLCASSVDRVHEQYFGPGTRLTVT.

The J gene is TRBJ1-1, the V gene TRBV15; D is undetermined. This CDR3 contains 14 residues. CDR1 and CDR2 (germline): LNHNV, YYDKDF (reference sequence). Trimming pared 0 bases from V and 1 base from J, leaving 6 bases between. The CDR3 region has the DNA TGTGCCACCAGCAGAGATCAACAGAACACTGAAGCTTTCTTT. Its protein is CATSRDQQNTEAFF.